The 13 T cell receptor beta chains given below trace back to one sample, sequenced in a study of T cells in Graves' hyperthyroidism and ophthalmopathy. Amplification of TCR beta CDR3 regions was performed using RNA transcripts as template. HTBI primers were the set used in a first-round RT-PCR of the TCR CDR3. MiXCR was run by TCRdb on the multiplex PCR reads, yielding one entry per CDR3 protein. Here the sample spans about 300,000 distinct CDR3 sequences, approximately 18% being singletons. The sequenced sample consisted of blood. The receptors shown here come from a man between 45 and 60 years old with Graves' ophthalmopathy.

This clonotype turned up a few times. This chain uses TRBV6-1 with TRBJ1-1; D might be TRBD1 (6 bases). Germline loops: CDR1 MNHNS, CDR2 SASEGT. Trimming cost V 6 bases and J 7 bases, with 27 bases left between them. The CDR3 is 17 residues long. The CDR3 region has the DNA TGTGCCAGCAGCACCGGAAACCGACGGGACAACCGAAATGAAGCTTTCTTT. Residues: CASSTGNRRDNRNEAFF.

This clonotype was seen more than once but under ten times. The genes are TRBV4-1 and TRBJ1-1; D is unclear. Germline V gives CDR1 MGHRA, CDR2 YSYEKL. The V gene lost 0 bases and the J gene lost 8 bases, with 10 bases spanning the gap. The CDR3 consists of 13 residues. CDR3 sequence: CASSQDQPREAFF. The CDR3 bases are TGCGCCAGCAGCCAAGATCAACCGAGGGAAGCTTTCTTT.

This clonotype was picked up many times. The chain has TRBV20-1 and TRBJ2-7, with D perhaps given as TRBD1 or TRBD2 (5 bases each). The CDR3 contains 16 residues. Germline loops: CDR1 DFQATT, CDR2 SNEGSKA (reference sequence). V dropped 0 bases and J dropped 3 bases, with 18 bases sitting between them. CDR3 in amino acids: CSARDPGARRLYEQYF. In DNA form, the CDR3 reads TGCAGTGCTAGAGATCCCGGGGCGCGGAGACTCTACGAGCAGTACTTC.

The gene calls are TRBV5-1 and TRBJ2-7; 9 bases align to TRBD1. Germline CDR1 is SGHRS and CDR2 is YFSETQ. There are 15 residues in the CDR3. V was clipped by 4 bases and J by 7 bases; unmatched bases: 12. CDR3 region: CASSPDPDRGWEQYF. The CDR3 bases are TGCGCCAGCAGCCCCGACCCGGACAGGGGTTGGGAGCAGTACTTC.

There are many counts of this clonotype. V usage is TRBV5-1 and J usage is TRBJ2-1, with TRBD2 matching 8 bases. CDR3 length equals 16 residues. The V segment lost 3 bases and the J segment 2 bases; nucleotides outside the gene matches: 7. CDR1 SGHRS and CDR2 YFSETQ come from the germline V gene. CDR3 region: CASSSDSGNTYNEQFF. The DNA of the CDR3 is TGCGCCAGCAGCTCGGATAGCGGGAACACCTACAATGAGCAGTTCTTC.

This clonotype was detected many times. The DNA of the CDR3 is TGTGCCAGCAGCCACAGCTGGGGGGAAGAGACCCAGTACTTC. Its translation: CASSHSWGEETQYF. The V gene is TRBV3-1, the J gene TRBJ2-5, with a possible D match to TRBD2 (6 bases). Germline V CDR1 and CDR2: LGHDT, YNNKEL (reference sequence). The CDR3 length is 14 residues. V was shortened by 3 bases and J by 3 bases, with 11 bases between the two germline ends.

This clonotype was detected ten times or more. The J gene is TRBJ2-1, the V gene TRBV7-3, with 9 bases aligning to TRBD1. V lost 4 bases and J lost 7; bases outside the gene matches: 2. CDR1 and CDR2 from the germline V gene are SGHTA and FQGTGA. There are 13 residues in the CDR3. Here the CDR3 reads CASSSDRGNEQFF. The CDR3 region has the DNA TGTGCCAGCAGCTCGGACAGGGGAAATGAGCAGTTCTTC.

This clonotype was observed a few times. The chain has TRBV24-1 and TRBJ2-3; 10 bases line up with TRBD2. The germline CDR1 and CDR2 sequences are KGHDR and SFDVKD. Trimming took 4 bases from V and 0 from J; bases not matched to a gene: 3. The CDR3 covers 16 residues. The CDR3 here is CATSDPTSGSTDTQYF. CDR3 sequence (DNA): TGTGCCACCAGTGACCCGACTAGCGGGAGCACAGATACGCAGTATTTT.

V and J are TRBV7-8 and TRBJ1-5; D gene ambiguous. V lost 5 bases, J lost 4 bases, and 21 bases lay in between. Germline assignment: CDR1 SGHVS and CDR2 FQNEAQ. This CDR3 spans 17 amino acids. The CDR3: CASSLVASQLQNQPQHF. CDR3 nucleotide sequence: TGTGCCAGCAGCCTAGTAGCATCACAGCTGCAGAATCAGCCCCAGCATTTT.

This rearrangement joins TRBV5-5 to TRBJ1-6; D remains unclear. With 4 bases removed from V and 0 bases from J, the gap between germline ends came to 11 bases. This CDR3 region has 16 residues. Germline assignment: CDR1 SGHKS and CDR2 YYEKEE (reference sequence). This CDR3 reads CASSGPLSSYNSPLHF. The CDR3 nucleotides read TGTGCCAGCAGCGGTCCTCTGAGCTCCTATAATTCACCCCTCCACTTT.

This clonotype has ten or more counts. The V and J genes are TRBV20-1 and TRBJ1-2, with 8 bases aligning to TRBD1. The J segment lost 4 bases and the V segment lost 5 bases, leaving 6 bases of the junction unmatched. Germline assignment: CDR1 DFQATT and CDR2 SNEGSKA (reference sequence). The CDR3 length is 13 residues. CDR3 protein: CSAFTGGAYGYTF. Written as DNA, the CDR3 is TGCAGTGCTTTTACAGGGGGTGCCTATGGCTACACCTTC.

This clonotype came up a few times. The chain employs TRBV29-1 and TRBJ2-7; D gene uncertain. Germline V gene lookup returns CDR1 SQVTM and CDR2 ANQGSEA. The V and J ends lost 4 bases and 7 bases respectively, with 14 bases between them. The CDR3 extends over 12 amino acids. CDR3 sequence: CSVANGPLEQYF. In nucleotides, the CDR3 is TGCAGCGTTGCAAACGGGCCTCTTGAGCAGTACTTC.

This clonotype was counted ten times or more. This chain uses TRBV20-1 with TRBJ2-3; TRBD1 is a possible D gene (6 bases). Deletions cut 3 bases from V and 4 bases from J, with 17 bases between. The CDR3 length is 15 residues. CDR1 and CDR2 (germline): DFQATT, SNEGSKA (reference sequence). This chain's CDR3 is CSASPDRKGADTQYF. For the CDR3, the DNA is TGCAGTGCTAGCCCCGACAGGAAGGGCGCAGATACGCAGTATTTT.